The 31 T cell receptor beta chains listed next were all sequenced from one sample in a study of T cell changes during pregnancy in multiple sclerosis. Sequenced by immunoSEQ multiplex PCR; TCRdb stores in-frame clones only, minus some. Of fewer than 40,000 clones in the sample, less than 95% are singletons; the top ten hold more than 0.45%. The sample here was CD4+ T cells from peripheral blood mononuclear cells, taken in the first trimester of pregnancy. Every receptor here comes from a female donor in good health, enrolled as a control in a pregnancy study.

The CDR3 nucleotides are TGTGCCGCACGACAGATCATGAACACTGAAGCTTTCTTT. Its protein is CAARQIMNTEAFF. The chain recombines TRBV6-1 with TRBJ1-1, with a possible D match to TRBD1 (5 bases). The V gene's germline CDR1 is MNHNS and CDR2 SASEGT. Trimming removed 11 bases from V and 0 bases from J, with 13 bases in between. There are 13 residues in the CDR3.

This chain uses TRBV7-6 with TRBJ2-7, with D maybe TRBD2 (7 bases). Germline-derived CDR1 and CDR2 are SGHVS and FNYEAQ. The CDR3 extends over 15 amino acids. Between the trimmed V and J ends, which lost 1 base and 3 bases, there was a span of 13 bases. The CDR3 sequence is CASSLEGGGNYEQYF. The CDR3 nucleotides are TGTGCCAGCAGCTTAGAGGGCGGGGGCAACTACGAGCAGTACTTC.

CDR3 sequence: CASSPQGAGQPQHF. The CDR3 DNA reads as TGCGCCAGCAGCCCACAGGGGGCTGGTCAGCCCCAGCATTTT. The V call is TRBV5-1, the J call TRBJ1-5; TRBD1 matches 9 bases. Germline CDR1 and CDR2: SGHRS and YFSETQ. The CDR3 has 14 residues. Trimming took 4 bases from V and 6 from J; bases not matched to a gene: 5.

This clone occurred once. V gene TRBV6-5 combines with J gene TRBJ1-4; maybe TRBD1 (6 bases). Germline V gene sequence: CDR1 MNHEY, CDR2 SVGAGI. The length of the CDR3 is 13 residues. Trimming took off 7 bases at V and 8 bases at J, with 14 bases between the two ends. CDR3 nucleotides: TGTGCCAGCAAAACGATACAGGGAGAAAAACTGTTTTTT. Translated: CASKTIQGEKLFF.

V usage is TRBV19 and J usage is TRBJ2-5, with 9 bases matching TRBD2. The germline V gene has CDR1 LNHDA and CDR2 SQIVND (reference sequence). The CDR3 consists of 16 residues. Trimming at V came to 1 base and at J to 5 bases, leaving 8 bases not matched to a gene. CDR3 sequence reads: CASSIGGAGGRETQYF. In DNA, the CDR3 is TGTGCCAGTAGTATAGGCGGAGCGGGGGGTCGGGAGACCCAGTACTTC.

The rearrangement links TRBV18 to TRBJ2-1, with a tentative D call TRBD2 (5 bases). Germline V gene data show CDR1 as KGHSH and CDR2 as LQKENI. This CDR3 has 13 residues. Trimming took 0 bases from V and 9 from J, leaving 9 bases between them. CDR3 loop: CASSPPSSREQFF. Here the CDR3 DNA reads TGTGCCAGCTCACCACCGTCTAGCCGTGAGCAGTTCTTC.

In its sample, this clone was seen once. This chain connects TRBV9 to TRBJ1-6, with 7 bases that match TRBD1. J lost 4 bases, V lost 4 bases, and 8 bases had no gene match. The CDR3 contains 16 residues. Germline V gene data show CDR1 as SGDLS and CDR2 as YYNGEE. The CDR3 coding sequence is TGTGCCAGCAGCACCCGGGGGGGACAGTATAATTCACCCCTCCACTTT. Its protein is CASSTRGGQYNSPLHF.

In its sample, this clone was seen once. The chain uses TRBV19 and TRBJ1-4; a possible D gene is TRBD1 (5 bases). Trimming took off 4 bases at V and 8 bases at J, with 14 bases between the two ends. From germline, CDR1 is LNHDA and CDR2 SQIVND (reference sequence). The CDR3 spans 14 residues. For the CDR3, the DNA is TGTGCCAGTAGTACAGGGTCCCTGGGCGAAAAACTGTTTTTT. This encodes CASSTGSLGEKLFF.

The rearrangement links TRBV5-8 to TRBJ2-1; tentatively, D is TRBD1 (6 bases). Germline values: CDR1 SGHTS, CDR2 YDEGEE. This CDR3 has 17 residues. Trimming removed 1 base from V and 6 bases from J, with 20 bases in between. CDR3 amino acids: CASSLSLGRGWGNEQFF. CDR3 coding DNA: TGTGCCAGCAGCTTGTCCCTGGGCAGGGGTTGGGGCAATGAGCAGTTCTTC.

The V call is TRBV10-3, the J call TRBJ1-2; no clear D. The CDR3 has 12 residues. The V and J ends lost 2 bases and 4 bases respectively, with 5 bases between them. Germline V gene sequence: CDR1 ENHRY, CDR2 SYGVKD. CDR3 protein: CAISERSYGYTF. The CDR3 DNA sequence: TGTGCCATCAGTGAGCGCAGCTATGGCTACACCTTC.

The V gene is TRBV6-1, the J gene TRBJ1-5; 9 nucleotides align to TRBD1. Trimming took 5 bases from V and 7 from J; bases not matched to a gene: 9. This CDR3 contains 15 residues. In germline, CDR1 is MNHNS, CDR2 SASEGT. CDR3 nucleotide sequence: TGTGCCAGCAGTCAATGGGGACAGGGAGAACAGCCCCAGCATTTT. Translation: CASSQWGQGEQPQHF.

The chain recombines TRBV2 with TRBJ2-1, with a weak D call TRBD2 (5 bases). CDR1 is SNHLY, CDR2 FYNNEI, per germline. Trimming took 4 bases from V and 5 from J, leaving 9 bases between them. The CDR3 extends over 13 amino acids. As DNA, the CDR3 is TGTGCCAGCAGTGTCCGGGGAGACAATGAGCAGTTCTTC. Translation: CASSVRGDNEQFF.

This clone was found once. The chain combines TRBV6-5 with TRBJ2-2; D call uncertain. Trimming took 10 bases from V and 7 from J, leaving 4 bases between them. Per germline, CDR1 MNHEY and CDR2 SVGAGI. CDR3 length: 9 residues. The CDR3 is CAIYGELFF. The CDR3 nucleotides are TGTGCCATTTACGGGGAGCTGTTTTTT.

The chain couples TRBV9 to TRBJ2-2, with D possibly matching TRBD1 (6 bases). The V gene lost 3 bases and the J gene lost 4 bases, with 13 bases spanning the gap. Germline V gene data show CDR1 as SGDLS and CDR2 as YYNGEE. This CDR3 has 15 residues. The CDR3 loop is CASSGTDSLTGELFF. CDR3 DNA: TGTGCCAGCAGCGGGACGGACAGCCTCACCGGGGAGCTGTTTTTT. Supplemented by reference TRBV9 and TRBJ2-2, the full variable domain reads DSGVTQTPKHLITATGQRVTLRCSPRSGDLSVYWYQQSLDQGLQFLIQYYNGEERAKGNILERFSAQQFPDLHSELNLSSLELGDSALYFCASSGTDSLTGELFFGEGSRLTVL.

The chain uses TRBV2 and TRBJ2-7; TRBD1 is a possible D gene (6 bases). V lost 7 bases and J 7 bases, leaving 14 bases between the germline ends. The germline V gene encodes CDR1 SNHLY and CDR2 FYNNEI. The CDR3 spans 12 residues. The CDR3 sequence: CASTPDRREQYF. DNA of the CDR3: TGTGCCAGCACTCCGGACAGAAGGGAGCAGTACTTC. The complete variable domain, with remaining parts taken from reference TRBV2 and TRBJ2-7, reads EPEVTQTPSHQVTQMGQEVILRCVPISNHLYFYWYRQILGQKVEFLVSFYNNEISEKSEIFDDQFSVERPDGSNFTLKIRSTKLEDSAMYFCASTPDRREQYFGPGTRLTVT.

This chain connects TRBV18 to TRBJ1-1; 12 bases fit TRBD1. Germline CDR1 reads KGHSH; CDR2 reads LQKENI. The V segment lost 3 bases and the J segment 5 bases; nucleotides outside the gene matches: 10. The CDR3 runs to 17 residues. CDR3 bases: TGTGCCAGCTCACCTCGGCCGGGACAGGGGGCGCGGACTGAAGCTTTCTTT. It translates to CASSPRPGQGARTEAFF. Full variable domain (rest looked up from reference TRBV18 and TRBJ1-1): NAGVMQNPRHLVRRRGQEARLRCSPMKGHSHVYWYRQLPEEGLKFMVYLQKENIIDESGMPKERFSAEFPKEGPSILRIQQVVRGDSAAYFCASSPRPGQGARTEAFFGQGTRLTVV.

The chain links TRBV7-9 to TRBJ1-1; a weak D match, TRBD1 (5 bases). There are 15 residues in the CDR3. CDR1 and CDR2 (germline): SEHNR, FQNEAQ (reference sequence). Trimming took off 3 bases at V and 0 bases at J, with 11 bases between the two ends. Written as DNA, the CDR3 is TGTGCCAGCAGCTTCGGGCAGACAGTGAACACTGAAGCTTTCTTT. Amino acids: CASSFGQTVNTEAFF.

The V call is TRBV28, the J call TRBJ2-7; D possibly corresponds to TRBD1 (5 bases). Deletions cut 7 bases from V and 6 bases from J, with 13 bases between. This CDR3 is built from 12 residues. CDR1 MDHEN and CDR2 SYDVKM come from the germline V gene. The chain's CDR3 is CASKKGLREQYF. The CDR3 nucleotides read TGTGCCAGCAAAAAGGGGTTGCGCGAGCAGTACTTC.

This chain connects TRBV10-3 to TRBJ1-6, with D tentatively TRBD1 (5 bases). Germline values: CDR1 ENHRY, CDR2 SYGVKD. Trimming stripped 3 bases from V and 7 bases from J, with 10 bases between. The CDR3 extends over 14 amino acids. The CDR3 region has the DNA TGTGCCATCAGTGAAGTGACAGAAAATTCACCCCTCCACTTT. As protein: CAISEVTENSPLHF.

This clone came up once. The chain combines TRBV10-3 with TRBJ2-5; TRBD1 aligns across 7 bases. This CDR3 has 14 amino acids. Trimming at V came to 6 bases and at J to 2 bases, leaving 6 bases not matched to a gene. Germline values: CDR1 ENHRY, CDR2 SYGVKD. This CDR3 is CAISLPGQQETQYF. The CDR3 DNA follows: TGTGCCATCAGCCTACCGGGACAGCAAGAGACCCAGTACTTC.

This rearrangement joins TRBV7-2 to TRBJ1-3; TRBD1 might be the D (5 bases). Germline-derived CDR1 and CDR2 are SGHTA and FQGNSA. CDR3 length: 14 residues. The V and J ends lost 5 bases and 7 bases respectively, with 15 bases between them. The CDR3 DNA is TGTGCCAGCAGCCCAGGCCCTGGGGGGAACACCATATATTTT. Protein product: CASSPGPGGNTIYF.

V gene TRBV7-2 combines with J gene TRBJ2-2; D may be TRBD1 (5 bases). The CDR3 extends over 16 amino acids. V lost 3 bases and J 1 base, leaving 12 bases between the germline ends. Germline V gene lookup returns CDR1 SGHTA and CDR2 FQGNSA. CDR3 nucleotides: TGTGCCAGCAGCTTGGGGCTGCCCGGGAACACCGGGGAGCTGTTTTTT. Translation: CASSLGLPGNTGELFF.

The V call is TRBV11-2, the J call TRBJ1-3; possible D gene TRBD1, 6 bases. CDR1 and CDR2 from the germline V gene are SGHAT and FQNNGV. Trimming shortened V by 5 bases and J by 6 bases, and 11 bases separated the two germline ends. The CDR3 is 13 residues long. The CDR3 is CASSRGQQNTIYF. The CDR3 bases are TGTGCCAGCAGCCGAGGACAGCAAAACACCATATATTTT.

The chain employs TRBV7-2 and TRBJ1-5; D uncertain. CDR1 and CDR2 from the germline V gene are SGHTA and FQGNSA. With 4 bases removed from V and 7 bases from J, the gap between germline ends came to 17 bases. The CDR3 is 15 residues long. CDR3 in amino acids: CASSYGLRAGQPQHF. The CDR3 DNA reads as TGTGCCAGCAGCTACGGTTTGCGGGCCGGACAGCCCCAGCATTTT.

The genes are TRBV7-2 and TRBJ2-4; 8 nucleotides agree with TRBD2. Germline-derived CDR1 and CDR2 are SGHTA and FQGNSA. The CDR3 covers 16 residues. After removal of 2 bases from V and 7 bases from J, the junction contained 10 bases not matched to a gene. CDR3 coding DNA: TGTGCCAGCAGCTTATTAGGGCGCGGGGGGCTCAACATTCAGTACTTC. This sequence encodes CASSLLGRGGLNIQYF.

The chain carries TRBV18 and TRBJ2-3; D is ambiguous. The germline V gene encodes CDR1 KGHSH and CDR2 LQKENI. V lost 10 bases and J lost 0, with 8 bases in between. The CDR3 loop spans 12 amino acids. CDR3 nucleotide sequence: TGTGCCACCGGTTTTAGCACAGATACGCAGTATTTT. Protein product: CATGFSTDTQYF.

The rearrangement joins TRBV7-2 to TRBJ1-1; D is unresolved. The CDR3 is 17 amino acids. The V gene's germline CDR1 is SGHTA and CDR2 FQGNSA. V lost 2 bases, J lost 1 base, and 17 bases lay in between. CDR3 protein: CASSLIPGRQRNTEAFF. In DNA, the CDR3 is TGTGCCAGCAGCTTAATCCCCGGGAGGCAGAGGAACACTGAAGCTTTCTTT.

The chain carries TRBV9 and TRBJ1-6; no reliable D call. The CDR3 totals 14 residues. CDR1 and CDR2 from the germline V gene are SGDLS and YYNGEE. V was shortened by 2 bases and J by 7 bases, with 10 bases between the two germline ends. The CDR3 DNA reads as TGTGCCAGCAGCGTTGGTGCGCTGAATTCACCCCTCCACTTT. Its translation: CASSVGALNSPLHF.

The J gene is TRBJ2-3, the V gene TRBV10-3; 14 bases are shared with TRBD2. After removal of 10 bases from V and 1 base from J, the junction contained 4 bases not matched to a gene. The V gene's germline CDR1 is ENHRY and CDR2 SYGVKD. The CDR3 is 15 residues long. The CDR3 is CATGTSGGRTDTQYF. The CDR3 nucleotides read TGTGCCACCGGGACTAGCGGGGGACGCACAGATACGCAGTATTTT.

The chain joins TRBV15 to TRBJ2-7; 11 bases are a match to TRBD2. The germline gives CDR1 LNHNV, CDR2 YYDKDF (reference sequence). V lost 0 bases, J lost 8 bases, and 6 bases stayed unmatched. The CDR3 totals 15 residues. The CDR3 DNA sequence: TGTGCCACCAGCAGAGAGATTAGCGGGGGGGTTCAGCAGTACTTC. Translated: CATSREISGGVQQYF.

The rearrangement uses TRBV15 and TRBJ1-4, with a possible D match to TRBD1 (5 bases). V dropped 0 bases and J dropped 7 bases, with 12 bases sitting between them. There are 15 residues in the CDR3. Germline V gene sequence: CDR1 LNHNV, CDR2 YYDKDF (reference sequence). The CDR3 loop is CATSRDIRGGEKLFF. CDR3 coding DNA: TGTGCCACCAGCAGAGACATAAGGGGAGGTGAAAAACTGTTTTTT. The variable domain in full, with the rest retrieved from reference TRBV15 and TRBJ1-4, is DAMVIQNPRYQVTQFGKPVTLSCSQTLNHNVMYWYQQKSSQAPKLLFHYYDKDFNNEADTPDNFQSRRPNTSFCFLDIRSPGLGDTAMYLCATSRDIRGGEKLFFGSGTQLSVL.